The subject of this entry is one TCR beta chain. Antigen: not known. This sample is part of a study of cytomegalovirus exposure and HLA in healthy donors. CDR1 is KGHSH, CDR2 LQKENI, per germline. The CDR3 totals 13 residues. Trimming stripped 3 bases from V and 4 bases from J, with 7 bases between. Here immunoSEQ multiplex PCR was the method, and the copy in TCRdb shows in-frame clones only, minus some. The profile shows 280,000 or so clones, roughly 90% of them singletons. The validation cohort, a group of roughly 120 subjects, included the donors and was separate from the approximately 670-subject first cohort. Overall study results and limits: Subsequent analysis found a tendency for first-cohort TCR clusters to co-occur within the 120 validation repertoires. Usually a TCR sequence was rare, but some public TCRs were found in many donors.

V is TRBV18 and J is TRBJ2-1; maybe TRBD1 (6 bases). The TCR originated in a woman aged 18-29 years in good health and CMV-seronegative. The sequenced material came from PBMCs. Written as DNA, the CDR3 is TGTGCCAGCTCACCGCAGGGGTACAATGAGCAGTTCTTC. This sequence encodes CASSPQGYNEQFF.